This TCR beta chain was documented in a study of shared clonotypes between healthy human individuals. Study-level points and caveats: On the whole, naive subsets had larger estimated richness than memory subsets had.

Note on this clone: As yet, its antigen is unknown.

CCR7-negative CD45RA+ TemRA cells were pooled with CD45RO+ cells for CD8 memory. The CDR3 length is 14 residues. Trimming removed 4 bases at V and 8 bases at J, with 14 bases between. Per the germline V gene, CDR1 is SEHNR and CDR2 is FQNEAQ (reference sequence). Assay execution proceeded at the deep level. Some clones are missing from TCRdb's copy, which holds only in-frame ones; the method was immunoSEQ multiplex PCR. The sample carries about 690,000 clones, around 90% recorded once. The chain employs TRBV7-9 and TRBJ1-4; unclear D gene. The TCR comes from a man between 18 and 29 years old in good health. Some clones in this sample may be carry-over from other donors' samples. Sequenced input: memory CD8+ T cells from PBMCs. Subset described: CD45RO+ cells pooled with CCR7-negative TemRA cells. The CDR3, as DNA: TGTGCCAGCAGCTCTCGCGGTGGAGACGAAAAACTGTTTTTT. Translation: CASSSRGGDEKLFF.